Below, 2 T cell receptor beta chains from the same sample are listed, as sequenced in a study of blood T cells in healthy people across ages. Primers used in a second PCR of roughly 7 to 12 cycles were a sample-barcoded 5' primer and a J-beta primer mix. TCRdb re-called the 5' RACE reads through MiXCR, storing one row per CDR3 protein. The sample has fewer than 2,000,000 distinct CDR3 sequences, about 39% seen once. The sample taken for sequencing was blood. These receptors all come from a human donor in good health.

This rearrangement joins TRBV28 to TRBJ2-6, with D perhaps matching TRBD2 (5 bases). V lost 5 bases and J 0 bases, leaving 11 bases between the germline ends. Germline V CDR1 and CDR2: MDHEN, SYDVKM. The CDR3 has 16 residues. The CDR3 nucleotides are TGTGCCAGCAGTCCCAATCGGGGCTCTGGGGCCAACGTCCTGACTTTC. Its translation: CASSPNRGSGANVLTF. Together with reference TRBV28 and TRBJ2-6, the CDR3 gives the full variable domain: DVKVTQSSRYLVKRTGEKVFLECVQDMDHENMFWYRQDPGLGLRLIYFSYDVKMKEKGDIPEGYSVSREKKERFSLILESASTNQTSMYLCASSPNRGSGANVLTFGAGSRLTVL.

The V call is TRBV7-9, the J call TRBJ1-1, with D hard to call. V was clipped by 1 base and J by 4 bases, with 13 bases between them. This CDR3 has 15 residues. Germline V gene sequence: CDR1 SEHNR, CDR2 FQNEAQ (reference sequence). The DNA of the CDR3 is TGTGCCAGCAGCTTAGAGCGGGGAATGGGCACTGAAGCTTTCTTT. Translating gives CASSLERGMGTEAFF.